The clone carrying this T cell receptor beta chain was counted a few times. The antigen is unknown. It was with 60 Vbeta and 13 Jbeta primers that the PCR ran. Clones were read by immunoSEQ multiplex PCR, and TCRdb kept only the in-frame ones, dropping some. The table records more than 100,000 clones, around 72% of them present only once. The record originates from a study of cytomegalovirus exposure and HLA in healthy donors. Whole-study results and caveats: A later analysis found most CMV-associated TCR beta chains apparently HLA-restricted.

The V gene end was trimmed by 4 bases and the J gene end by 6 bases; junction bases not matched to a gene: 6. There are 15 residues in the CDR3. Looked up from germline, CDR1 is SGHTS and CDR2 is YDEGEE. This TCR was recovered from a woman between 35 and 50 years old in good health and CMV-seropositive. This chain uses TRBV5-8 with TRBJ2-1, with TRBD2 matching 11 bases. The sample was PBMCs. In DNA, the CDR3 is TGTGCCAGCAGCACGGGACTAGCGGTATTCAATGAGCAGTTCTTC. It specifies CASSTGLAVFNEQFF.